The rows below give T cell receptor beta chains drawn from one sample of a study of T cell responses to AZD1222 COVID-19 vaccine. The method was immunoSEQ multiplex PCR; TCRdb's version includes in-frame clones alone and lacks a portion of them. The sample comprises around 100,000 clones, 87% of which are singletons, and roughly 2.9% rests with the top ten. The material was peripheral blood, obtained on day 0 of AZD1222 vaccination. The source is an adult in good health. The CDR3 runs from the conserved cysteine through the conserved F or W. Fields, in order: clone size, V gene, D gene, J gene, CDR3 DNA, CDR3 protein. A D gene is named only where the DNA matches it firmly. Rows give clone size only sometimes, using once, few, many, or a class for an expanded clone.

size: -; V: TRBV5-4; D: -; J: TRBJ1-2; DNA: TGTGCCAGCAGCCCGGAGGAAATCCGGGGTACCCCCTATGGCTACACCTTC; CDR3: CASSPEEIRGTPYGYTF
size: -; V: TRBV29-1; D: -; J: TRBJ1-2; DNA: TGCAGCGCCGGGGGTGAGGGAGCAGGCTACACCTTC; CDR3: CSAGGEGAGYTF
size: -; V: TRBV16; D: TRBD2; J: TRBJ2-3; DNA: TGTGCCAGCAGCCACCCCTCCGCGGGAGGGCCTCGAGGCACAGATACGCAGTATTTT; CDR3: CASSHPSAGGPRGTDTQYF
size: -; V: TRBV19; D: -; J: TRBJ2-5; DNA: TGTGCCAGTAGTAGCCCCAGGGGTGGTGAGACCCAGTACTTC; CDR3: CASSSPRGGETQYF
size: -; V: TRBV29-1; D: TRBD2; J: TRBJ2-5; DNA: TGCAGCGGGGGAGGGGAAGAGACCCAGTACTTC; CDR3: CSGGGEETQYF
size: -; V: TRBV7-2; D: -; J: TRBJ2-1; DNA: TGTGCCAGCAGCTTAGCCAGGGCGTCTGAGCAGTTCTTC; CDR3: CASSLARASEQFF
size: -; V: TRBV6-5; D: -; J: TRBJ1-1; DNA: TGTGCCAGCAGCGCCAGACAGGCTTATGGTGAAGCTTTCTTT; CDR3: CASSARQAYGEAFF
size: -; V: TRBV2; D: -; J: TRBJ2-1; DNA: TGTGCCAGCCAAGAACCCACATATTTCACCGGGCAGTTCTTC; CDR3: CASQEPTYFTGQFF
size: once; V: TRBV19; D: -; J: TRBJ1-5; DNA: TGTGCCAGCGGAGAAGTAGCCGTGAGAGTAGTTCAGCCCCAGCATTTT; CDR3: CASGEVAVRVVQPQHF
size: -; V: TRBV7-2; D: -; J: TRBJ2-4; DNA: TGTGCCAGCAGCTTAGAGAGAGGGGCCAAAAACATTCAGTACTTC; CDR3: CASSLERGAKNIQYF
size: -; V: TRBV13; D: -; J: TRBJ1-2; DNA: TGTGCCAGCAGCCCATCCGGGACAAGCCTATATGGCTACACCTTC; CDR3: CASSPSGTSLYGYTF
size: -; V: TRBV3-1/TRBV3-2; D: TRBD2; J: TRBJ2-7; DNA: TGTGCCAGCAGCCAACTCGGACTAGCGGGGGCCGAGCAGTACTTC; CDR3: CASSQLGLAGAEQYF
size: -; V: TRBV15; D: -; J: TRBJ2-5; DNA: TGTGCCACCAGCAGAGATGCGCCGCTGGGGGGGACCCAGTACTTC; CDR3: CATSRDAPLGGTQYF
size: -; V: TRBV25-1; D: -; J: TRBJ1-1; DNA: TGTGCCAGCAGTGATCCGGGGACGGCTGAAGCTTTCTTT; CDR3: CASSDPGTAEAFF
size: -; V: TRBV7-9; D: -; J: TRBJ2-3; DNA: TGTGCCAGCAGCCCCCCGCGGACTTCCTCTAGCACAGATACGCAGTATTTT; CDR3: CASSPPRTSSSTDTQYF
size: -; V: TRBV7-2; D: TRBD1; J: TRBJ1-1; DNA: TGTGCCAGCAGCTACTATCAGGGGGCGGAAGCTTTCTTT; CDR3: CASSYYQGAEAFF
size: -; V: TRBV9; D: TRBD1; J: TRBJ2-1; DNA: TGTGCCAGCAGCGTCACAGGGGGCCCCTACAATGAGCAGTTCTTC; CDR3: CASSVTGGPYNEQFF
size: few; V: TRBV19; D: TRBD1; J: TRBJ2-7; DNA: TGTGCCAGTAGTATTCGGGACAGGGTCGAGCAGTACTTC; CDR3: CASSIRDRVEQYF
size: -; V: TRBV4-3; D: -; J: TRBJ2-1; DNA: TGCGCCAGCAGCCCCCGCCTTATTGATGAGCAGTTCTTC; CDR3: CASSPRLIDEQFF
size: -; V: TRBV7-3; D: -; J: TRBJ2-3; DNA: TGTGCCAGCAGCCTTAATACGGGACCCACAGATACGCAGTATTTT; CDR3: CASSLNTGPTDTQYF
size: -; V: TRBV15; D: -; J: TRBJ2-7; DNA: TGTGCCACCAGCAGGGGGTGGGGGGCCTCCTACGAGCAGTACTTC; CDR3: CATSRGWGASYEQYF
size: -; V: TRBV6-5; D: TRBD2; J: TRBJ2-1; DNA: TGTGCCAGCAGTTCCCGGACTAGCGGGGGATACAATGAGCAGTTCTTC; CDR3: CASSSRTSGGYNEQFF
size: few; V: TRBV7-2; D: TRBD1; J: TRBJ2-5; DNA: TGTGCCAGCAGCTTAATGCCGACAGGGAGTTTGGAGACCCAGTACTTC; CDR3: CASSLMPTGSLETQYF
size: -; V: TRBV5-1; D: -; J: TRBJ1-5; DNA: TGCGCCAGCAGCTTGGTGGGAGACAATCAGCCCCAGCATTTT; CDR3: CASSLVGDNQPQHF
size: -; V: TRBV9; D: -; J: TRBJ2-4; DNA: TGTGCCAGCAGCGTAGGGCCAGGGAACATTCAGTACTTC; CDR3: CASSVGPGNIQYF
size: once; V: TRBV6-4; D: -; J: TRBJ2-3; DNA: TGTGCCAGCAGTGAATCAGATACGCAGTATTTT; CDR3: CASSESDTQYF
size: -; V: TRBV27; D: -; J: TRBJ1-1; DNA: TGTGCCAGCAGTCCCTCGGGGATGGGGCTGAACACTGAAGCTTTCTTT; CDR3: CASSPSGMGLNTEAFF
size: -; V: TRBV4-2; D: -; J: TRBJ2-3; DNA: TGTGCCAGCAGCCAAATCGGTTACACCGCTAGCACAGATACGCAGTATTTT; CDR3: CASSQIGYTASTDTQYF
size: -; V: TRBV27; D: TRBD1; J: TRBJ1-1; DNA: TGTGCCAGCAGTCCCAGACAGGGGGCAGGGAACACTGAAGCTTTCTTT; CDR3: CASSPRQGAGNTEAFF
size: -; V: TRBV5-1; D: -; J: TRBJ1-1; DNA: TGTGCCAGCAGCTTGGCCTCAACAGGGTTCGCTGAAGCTTTCTTT; CDR3: CASSLASTGFAEAFF
size: -; V: TRBV4-1; D: -; J: TRBJ1-4; DNA: TGCGCCAGCAGCCAAAGACGCCTTTCTTCCGCAACTAATGAAAAACTGTTTTTT; CDR3: CASSQRRLSSATNEKLFF
size: -; V: TRBV6-5; D: TRBD1; J: TRBJ1-2; DNA: TGTGCCAGCAGCCCAGGACAGGCTAACTATGGCTACACCTTC; CDR3: CASSPGQANYGYTF
size: -; V: TRBV6-5; D: -; J: TRBJ2-7; DNA: TGTGCCAGCATCGGCGGGGAGGTTTCCTACGAGCAGTACTTC; CDR3: CASIGGEVSYEQYF
size: -; V: TRBV7-6; D: -; J: TRBJ2-2; DNA: TGTGCCAGCAGCTCCGGGGCCACCGGGGAGCTGTTTTTT; CDR3: CASSSGATGELFF
size: -; V: TRBV11-3; D: TRBD2; J: TRBJ2-2; DNA: TGTGCCAGCAGCTTAGGGGGGGGCACCGGGGAGCTGTTTTTT; CDR3: CASSLGGGTGELFF
size: -; V: TRBV4-2; D: TRBD1; J: TRBJ1-4; DNA: TGTGCCAGCAGCCAAGATATGGCACAGGGGAATGAAAAACTGTTTTTT; CDR3: CASSQDMAQGNEKLFF
size: -; V: TRBV6-1; D: -; J: TRBJ1-1; DNA: TGTGCCAGCAGTGAAGAAAAGAGTGGCACTGAAGCTTTCTTT; CDR3: CASSEEKSGTEAFF
size: -; V: TRBV4-1; D: -; J: TRBJ1-3; DNA: TGCGCCAGCAGCCAATTTACAGGGTCGGGTGGAAACACCATATATTTT; CDR3: CASSQFTGSGGNTIYF
size: -; V: TRBV6-5; D: TRBD1; J: TRBJ1-1; DNA: TGTGCCAGCCGCCTAAACAGGGGGCCGGGCACTGAAGCTTTCTTT; CDR3: CASRLNRGPGTEAFF
size: -; V: TRBV11-1; D: TRBD2; J: TRBJ2-1; DNA: TGTGCCAGCAGCTCCGTGTCTAGCGGGGGGCTGCAGTTCTTC; CDR3: CASSSVSSGGLQFF